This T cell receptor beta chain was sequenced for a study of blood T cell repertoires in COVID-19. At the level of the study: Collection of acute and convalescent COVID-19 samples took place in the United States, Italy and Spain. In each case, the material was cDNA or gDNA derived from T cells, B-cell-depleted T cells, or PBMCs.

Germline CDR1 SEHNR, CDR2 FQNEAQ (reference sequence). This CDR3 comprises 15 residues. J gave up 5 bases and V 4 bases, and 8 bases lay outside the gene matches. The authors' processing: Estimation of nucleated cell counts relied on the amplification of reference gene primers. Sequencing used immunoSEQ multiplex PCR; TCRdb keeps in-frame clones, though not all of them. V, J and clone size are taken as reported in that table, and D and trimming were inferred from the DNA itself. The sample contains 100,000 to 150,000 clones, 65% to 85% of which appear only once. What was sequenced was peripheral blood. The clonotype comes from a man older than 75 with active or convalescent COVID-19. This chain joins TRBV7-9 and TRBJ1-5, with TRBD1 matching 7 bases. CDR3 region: CASSSRTGGDQPQHF. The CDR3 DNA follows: TGTGCCAGCAGCTCTCGGACAGGTGGCGATCAGCCCCAGCATTTT.